The clone carrying this T cell receptor beta chain is labeled as medium-sized. Its antigen is not identified. One end of the junction varies from germline; a read error may be responsible. The study's findings and limits: Tumor Tregs overlapped most with tumor, then blood, naive CD4+ cells. Tumor memory CD4+ T cell TCR gene usage was found to cluster with blood and lymph node memory CD4+ cells and with lymph node naive CD4+ cells.

Amplification of TRBV12-4/TRBJ1-2 clonotypes used adaptor-ligated barcode primers. Each CDR3 protein is one row after TCRdb ran MiXCR on the multiplex PCR reads. The sample lists about 910 distinct CDR3 sequences; 2.5% to 3.5% were seen once. Tregs were sorted as CD4+CD25+CD127-/low cells. This CDR3 is built from 12 residues. The origin of this receptor is a female donor with breast cancer. Sequenced sample: tumor-infiltrating Tregs sorted from the breast tumor. This rearrangement joins TRBV12-3 or TRBV12-4 to TRBJ1-2; no clear D. DNA for the CDR3: TGTGCCAGCAGTTTAACTGTAGGGCAAGTCGCCTTC. It specifies CASSLTVGQVAF.